Listed below are T cell receptor beta chains from one sample, sequenced in a study of monozygotic twins with inflammatory bowel disease. One entry per CDR3 protein, without DNA, is what TCRdb gives after re-calling the 5' RACE reads. The listing records 150,000 to 200,000 distinct CDR3 sequences. Sequenced material: blood. The receptors come from a human donor with ulcerative colitis or Crohn's disease, or a healthy co-twin of an affected twin (not recorded which). Each CDR3 is given with its conserved first and last residue. Fields, in order: V gene, J gene, CDR3 protein.

TRBV18,TRBJ1-1,CASSPLDIIISNTEAFF
TRBV27,TRBJ2-5,CASSLDRGREETQYF
TRBV3-1,TRBJ2-2,CASSPLSGELFF
TRBV12-3/TRBV12-4,TRBJ2-1,CASSKGLAGIPEQFF
TRBV28,TRBJ2-7,CASSIFSVDEQYF
TRBV12-3/TRBV12-4,TRBJ2-1,CASTSGTGTNEQFF
TRBV19,TRBJ2-1,CASSEYPGNEQFF
TRBV23-1,TRBJ2-2,CASSQCFAGQGIAGELFF
TRBV25-1,TRBJ2-7,CASSELREQYF
TRBV4-1,TRBJ2-1,CASSQRLAGTNEQFF
TRBV4-1,TRBJ1-3,CASSQEGGKTGNTIYF
TRBV20-1,TRBJ2-1,CSARTWRGGREQFF
TRBV10-3,TRBJ1-3,CAISGVSGNTIYF
TRBV2,TRBJ2-3,CASSDYDSTVETDTQYF
TRBV18,TRBJ2-7,CASSLKTVYEQYF
TRBV20-1,TRBJ2-1,CSARDGRAHNEQFF
TRBV20-1,TRBJ2-7,CSARSGGQSYEQYF
TRBV6-5,TRBJ2-1,CASSYSTSGGAGNEQFF
TRBV7-9,TRBJ1-2,CASSLVLGPRPGYTF
TRBV18,TRBJ2-2,CASSPRRTDTGELFF
TRBV5-1,TRBJ2-5,CASSLDSQPKQYF
TRBV5-1,TRBJ1-1,CASSSMGRAGGTEAFF
TRBV20-1,TRBJ1-5,CSGRRAIGNQPQHF